The TCR beta chain under discussion was sequenced for a study of T-cell reconstitution after alpha-beta-depleted transplantation in children. TCRbeta library preparation incorporated unique molecular identifiers. TCRdb analysed the PCR reads with MiXCR anew, one entry per CDR3 protein. This table holds around 200,000 distinct CDR3 sequences, more than 6.5% found once. This clonotype was observed many times. The germline gives CDR1 SQVTM, CDR2 ANQGSEA. V shed 4 bases and J 3 bases; nucleotides not matched to a gene: 5. This CDR3 contains 14 residues. The rearrangement links TRBV29-1 to TRBJ2-1; 8 positions match TRBD1. This clonotype was sampled from a human donor who donated a stem cell graft to a child with Wiskott-Aldrich syndrome. Sequencing was performed on PBMCs from the stem cell graft donor, taken from the stem cell graft. CDR3 bases: TGCAGCGTTGGTCGACAGGGGTTCTACAATGAGCAGTTCTTC. It encodes CSVGRQGFYNEQFF.